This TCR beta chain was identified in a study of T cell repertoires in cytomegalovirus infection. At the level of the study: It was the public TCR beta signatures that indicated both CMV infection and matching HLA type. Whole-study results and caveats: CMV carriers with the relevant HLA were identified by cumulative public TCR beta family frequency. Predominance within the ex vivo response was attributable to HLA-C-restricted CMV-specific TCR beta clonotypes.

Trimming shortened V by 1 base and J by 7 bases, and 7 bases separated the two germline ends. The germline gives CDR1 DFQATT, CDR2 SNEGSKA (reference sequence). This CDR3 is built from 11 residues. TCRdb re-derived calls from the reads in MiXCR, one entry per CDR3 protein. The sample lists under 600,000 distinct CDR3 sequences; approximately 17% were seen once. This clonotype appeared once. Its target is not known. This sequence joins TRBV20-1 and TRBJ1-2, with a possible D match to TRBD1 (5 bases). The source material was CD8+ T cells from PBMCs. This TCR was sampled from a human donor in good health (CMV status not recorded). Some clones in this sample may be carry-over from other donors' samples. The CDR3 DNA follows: TGCAGTGCTAGAGGGACATCTGGCTACACCTTC. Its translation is CSARGTSGYTF.